This T cell receptor (beta chain) was recorded in a study of blood T cell repertoires in COVID-19. Study overall: Spain, Italy and the United States supplied samples that represented acute and convalescent COVID-19.

The V gene's germline CDR1 is SGHVS and CDR2 FQNEAQ. The CDR3 runs to 14 residues. V lost 5 bases to trimming and J lost 3 bases, with 11 bases between them. The protocol was immunoSEQ multiplex PCR, while the TCRdb copy is restricted to in-frame clones and leaves out a portion. The table has a few hundred thousand clones, 90% seen once. Enrolment of Seattle patients took place during active infection, and they were followed longitudinally. The clonotype comes from a woman in her thirties or forties with COVID-19, enrolled during active disease. V gene TRBV7-8 combines with J gene TRBJ1-3, with no clear D. Sequences were obtained from peripheral blood. CDR3 sequence reads: CASSRRGLGNTIYF. CDR3 bases: TGTGCCAGCAGCCGACGGGGTCTTGGAAACACCATATATTTT.